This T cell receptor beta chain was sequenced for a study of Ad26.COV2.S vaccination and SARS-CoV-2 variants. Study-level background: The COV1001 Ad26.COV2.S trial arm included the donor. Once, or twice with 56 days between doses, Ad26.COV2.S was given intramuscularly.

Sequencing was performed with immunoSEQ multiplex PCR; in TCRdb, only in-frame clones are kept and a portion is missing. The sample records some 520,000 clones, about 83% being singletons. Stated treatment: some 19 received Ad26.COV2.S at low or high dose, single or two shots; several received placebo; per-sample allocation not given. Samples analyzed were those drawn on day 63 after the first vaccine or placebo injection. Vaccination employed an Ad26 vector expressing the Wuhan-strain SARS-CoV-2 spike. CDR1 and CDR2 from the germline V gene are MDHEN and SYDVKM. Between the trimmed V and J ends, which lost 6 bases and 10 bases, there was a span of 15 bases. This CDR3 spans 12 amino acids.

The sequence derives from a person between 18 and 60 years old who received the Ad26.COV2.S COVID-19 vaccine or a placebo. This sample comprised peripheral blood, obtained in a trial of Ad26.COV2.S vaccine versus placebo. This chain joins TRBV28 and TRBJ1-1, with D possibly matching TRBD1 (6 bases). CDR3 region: CASSERGARAFF. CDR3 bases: TGTGCCAGCAGCGAAAGGGGGGCCCGAGCTTTCTTT.